This T cell receptor (beta chain) derives from a study of blood T cells in healthy people across ages. Donors ranged from about 6 to 95 years old and were healthy Caucasians in Russia. Germline V lookup: CDR1 SGHVS, CDR2 FQNEAQ. The CDR3 is made up of 12 amino acids. Then a second PCR, running about 7 to 11 cycles, was carried out with a sample-barcoded 5' primer and a J-beta primer mix. TCRdb itself ran the 5' RACE reads through MiXCR, one entry per CDR3 protein. The table has about 780,000 distinct CDR3 sequences, roughly 46% seen once. Study results and caveats: The CMV status of each donor remained undetermined, and this could have confounded shifts in expanded clonotypes. Per million T cells, the diversity of TCR beta decreased roughly linearly as age advanced. Naive CD4+ cell counts and diversity both ran higher in long-lived than in aged donors.

This clonotype has a single count. Its antigen is as yet unknown. A read error may explain this, as a much larger clone is one base away. This clonotype was obtained from a man older than 75 in good health. Sequencing used blood. The rearrangement uses TRBV7-8 and TRBJ2-4, with TRBD1 as a possible D gene (6 bases). TRBJ2-7 matches the DNA end more closely, so the J call is doubtful. The CDR3 loop is CASSSGQCEQYF. CDR3 nucleotide sequence: TGTGCCAGCAGCTCAGGACAGTGCGAGCAGTACTTC.